This T cell receptor beta chain derives from a study of T cells in Graves' hyperthyroidism and ophthalmopathy. Study outcomes and limitations: From stable hyperthyroidism, ophthalmopathy was set apart by a 13 V-J model.

This clonotype was seen a handful of times. Its target is not known. Sequence at one end of the junction differs from germline and may be a read error. Hyperthyroidism in the patients, aged 18 to 65, was newly diagnosed and under 2 months in duration. Cells are PBMCs isolated from about 10 ml of fresh blood. RNA transcripts served as the template for amplifying TCR beta CDR3 regions. TCR CDR3 underwent first-round RT-PCR with the HTBI primer set. From the multiplex PCR reads, TCRdb called clonotypes with MiXCR, one entry per CDR3 protein. The table records some 360,000 distinct CDR3 sequences, around 14% of them present only once. The V gene's germline CDR1 is DFQATT and CDR2 SNEGSKA (reference sequence). The CDR3 runs 14 residues.

The receptor was derived from a woman aged 55-75 years with Graves' hyperthyroidism. This sequence joins TRBV20-1 and TRBJ1-2; D is undetermined. Sequenced: blood. The CDR3 sequence is CSAREGWDNNGYTF. CDR3 in DNA: TGCAGTGCTAGAGAAGGTTGGGATAACAATGGCTACACCTTC.